This entry is about one T cell receptor (beta chain). This sample was included in a study of blood T cell repertoires in COVID-19. Whole-study context: Acute-phase and convalescent COVID-19 samples originated in the United States, Italy and Spain.

Germline CDR1 is MRHNA and CDR2 is SNTAGT. The length of the CDR3 is 17 residues. V shed 3 bases and J 5 bases; nucleotides not matched to a gene: 12. Profiled with immunoSEQ multiplex PCR; TCRdb holds only in-frame clones, not every one. Altogether roughly 120,000 clones are present, 80% to 90% being singletons, with the ten largest covering roughly 7.9%. This receptor was obtained from a man between 65 and 80 years old who had recovered from COVID-19. J is TRBJ2-5 and V is TRBV6-4; 10 positions agree with TRBD2. Sequencing input: peripheral blood. Here the CDR3 reads CASSEGLASFNRETQYF. For the CDR3, the DNA is TGTGCCAGCAGTGAGGGACTAGCGTCTTTCAATCGGGAGACCCAGTACTTC.